This T cell receptor beta chain was retrieved from a study of a mutant IDH1 vaccine in newly diagnosed glioma. Overall study: Vaccination began 4-6 weeks post radiotherapy alone, or with temozolomide cycles.

The V gene lost 5 bases and the J gene lost 5 bases, with 19 bases spanning the gap. Germline CDR1 and CDR2: SNHLY and FYNNEI. The CDR3 runs to 16 residues. This sample's time point: week 47, end of study. Vaccination comprised doses that each held 300 ug of mutant IDH1 20-mer peptide, plus topical imiquimod. On this clone: The antigen remains unidentified.

This table comes from immunoSEQ multiplex PCR, and its TCRdb copy is limited to in-frame clones, with some not included. The repertoire holds about 56,000 clones, with roughly 80% as singletons. Sequencing used PBMCs, obtained from a glioma patient whose treatment included an IDH1 peptide vaccine. The receptor was derived from a woman aged 45-65 years with glioma. The chain carries TRBV2 and TRBJ1-5; tentative D call: TRBD1 (6 bases). CDR3 residues: CASSTTRQVPHQPQHF. CDR3 DNA: TGTGCCAGCAGTACCACCCGACAGGTCCCCCATCAGCCCCAGCATTTT.